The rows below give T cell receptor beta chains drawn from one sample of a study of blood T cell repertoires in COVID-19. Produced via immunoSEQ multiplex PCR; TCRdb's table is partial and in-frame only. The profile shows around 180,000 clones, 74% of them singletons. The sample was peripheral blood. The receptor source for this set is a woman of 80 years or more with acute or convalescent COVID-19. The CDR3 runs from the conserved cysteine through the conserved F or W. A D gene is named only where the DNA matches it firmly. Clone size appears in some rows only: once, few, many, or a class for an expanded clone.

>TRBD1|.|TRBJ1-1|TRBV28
CASSSPTGGSNTEAFF
TGTGCCAGCAGTTCGCCGACAGGGGGCTCGAACACTGAAGCTTTCTTT
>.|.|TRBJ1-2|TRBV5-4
CASSFDSNYGYTF
TGTGCCAGCAGCTTTGACAGTAACTATGGCTACACCTTC
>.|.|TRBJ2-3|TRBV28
CASSLYGTQASDTQYF
TGTGCCAGCAGTTTATATGGGACACAGGCCTCAGATACGCAGTATTTT
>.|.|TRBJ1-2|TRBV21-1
CASSKDRGPSYGYTF
TGTGCCAGCAGCAAGGACAGGGGTCCCAGTTATGGCTACACCTTC
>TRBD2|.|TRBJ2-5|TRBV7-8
CASSKGLEETQYF
TGTGCCAGCAGCAAGGGACTAGAGGAGACCCAGTACTTC
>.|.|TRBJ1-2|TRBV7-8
CASSLVFQGYGYTF
TGTGCCAGCAGCTTAGTATTCCAGGGTTATGGCTACACCTTC
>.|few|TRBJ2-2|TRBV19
CASSTLTNTGELFF
TGTGCCAGTAGTACCCTCACTAACACCGGGGAGCTGTTTTTT
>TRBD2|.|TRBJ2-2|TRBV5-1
CASSLGLAGGPVFF
TGCGCCAGCAGCTTGGGACTAGCGGGAGGGCCTGTGTTTTTT
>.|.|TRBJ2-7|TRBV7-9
CASSSLAETYEQYF
TGTGCCAGCAGTTCATTAGCGGAAACCTACGAGCAGTACTTC
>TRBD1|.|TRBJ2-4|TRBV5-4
CASSFYSGTVANIQYF
TGTGCCAGCAGCTTCTACTCCGGGACAGTGGCAAACATTCAGTACTTC
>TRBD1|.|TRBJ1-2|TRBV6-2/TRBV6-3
CASSSRFGQGASDGYTF
TGTGCCAGCAGTTCCCGATTCGGACAGGGGGCTTCAGATGGCTACACCTTC
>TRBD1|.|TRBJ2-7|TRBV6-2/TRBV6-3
CASSPIRDRVYEQYF
TGTGCCAGCAGCCCGATCCGGGACAGGGTCTACGAGCAGTACTTC
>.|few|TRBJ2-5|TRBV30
CAWSLGLQETQYF
TGTGCCTGGAGTCTGGGACTTCAAGAGACCCAGTACTTC
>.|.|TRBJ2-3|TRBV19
CASSTLARSGTDTQYF
TGTGCCAGTAGTACGCTTGCGCGGAGCGGCACAGATACGCAGTATTTT
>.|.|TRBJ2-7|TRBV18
CASSPEQGGYEQYF
TGTGCCAGCTCACCAGAGCAGGGAGGCTACGAGCAGTACTTC
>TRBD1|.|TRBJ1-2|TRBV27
CASSSHGTAQRSSYGYTF
TGTGCCAGCAGTTCACACGGGACAGCCCAACGAAGCTCCTATGGCTACACCTTC
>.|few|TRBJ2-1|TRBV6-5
CASGAGAVDEQFF
TGTGCCAGCGGGGCGGGGGCGGTTGATGAGCAGTTCTTC
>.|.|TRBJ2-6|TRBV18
CASSPDGAGANVLTF
TGTGCCAGCTCACCTGACGGGGCTGGGGCCAACGTCCTGACTTTC
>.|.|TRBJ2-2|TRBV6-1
CASSALTRQGGTGELFF
TGTGCCAGCAGTGCCCTCACCCGACAGGGAGGCACCGGGGAGCTGTTTTTT
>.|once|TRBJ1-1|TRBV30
CAWSVLGGGTEAFF
TGTGCCTGGAGTGTGTTGGGGGGTGGCACTGAAGCTTTCTTT
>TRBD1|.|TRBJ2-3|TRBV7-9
CASSLVQGVLDTQYF
TGTGCCAGCAGCTTAGTACAGGGGGTGTTAGATACGCAGTATTTT
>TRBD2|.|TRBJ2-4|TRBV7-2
CASSPGTSGRVGKNIQYF
TGTGCCAGCAGCCCCGGGACTAGCGGGAGGGTTGGCAAAAACATTCAGTACTTC
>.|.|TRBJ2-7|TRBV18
CASSPRTNLHEQYF
TGTGCCAGCTCACCACGGACTAACCTCCACGAGCAGTACTTC
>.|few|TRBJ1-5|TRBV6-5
CASSSRRYRVEPQHF
TGTGCCAGCAGTTCTAGGCGCTACAGGGTCGAGCCCCAGCATTTT
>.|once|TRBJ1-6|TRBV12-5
CASGLGGRRNSPLHF
TGTGCTAGTGGTTTAGGTGGGCGAAGGAATTCACCCCTCCACTTT
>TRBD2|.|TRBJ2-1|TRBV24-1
CATSDHPGTSGSNEQFF
TGTGCCACCAGTGATCACCCCGGGACTAGCGGGAGTAATGAGCAGTTCTTC
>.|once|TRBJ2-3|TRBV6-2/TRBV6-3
CASSYIARAQYF
TGTGCCAGCAGTTACATAGCTAGAGCGCAGTATTTT
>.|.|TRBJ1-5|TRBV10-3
CAISEGRDYSNQPQHF
TGTGCCATCAGTGAGGGGAGGGATTATAGCAATCAGCCCCAGCATTTT
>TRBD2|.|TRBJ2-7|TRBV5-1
CASSLEGGSLYEQYF
TGCGCCAGCAGCTTGGAAGGCGGGAGTTTGTACGAGCAGTACTTC
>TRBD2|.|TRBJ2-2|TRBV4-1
CASSQEGDSGRFTGELFF
TGCGCCAGCAGCCAAGAGGGAGACAGCGGGAGGTTCACCGGGGAGCTGTTTTTT
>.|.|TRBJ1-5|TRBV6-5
CASSRQVSNQPQHF
TGTGCCAGCAGCAGACAGGTTAGCAATCAGCCCCAGCATTTT